This T cell receptor beta chain was obtained from a study of spatial heterogeneity in lung cancer. Looking at the study overall: PBMC samples from follow-up, where available, were sequenced a median of roughly 2 years after resection.

Study-level points and caveats: Ubiquitous expanded tumor TCRs surfaced in blood more at resection than they did at follow-up.

On each TCR cDNA molecule, a unique molecular identifier was present. MiXCR, run by TCRdb on the 5' RACE reads, gives a single entry per CDR3 protein. The table includes around 18,000 distinct CDR3 sequences, about 10% detected once. This clonotype has ten or more counts. Its antigen remains unidentified. V was pared by 5 bases and J by 0 bases, with 16 bases between. The CDR3 length is 17 residues. Per germline, CDR1 SGHVS and CDR2 FNYEAQ. Time point reported: blood at routine non-recurrence follow-up after resection. Sequencing used PBMCs, obtained at follow-up. The receptor comes from a male donor with early-stage non-small cell lung cancer. The V call is TRBV7-6, the J call TRBJ1-4; no clear D gene. This CDR3 reads CASSPNAPRATNEKLFF. The CDR3 nucleotides read TGTGCCAGCAGCCCCAACGCCCCCAGAGCAACTAATGAAAAACTGTTTTTT. The whole variable domain, filled in from reference TRBV7-6 and TRBJ1-4, reads GAGVSQSPRYKVTKRGQDVALRCDPISGHVSLYWYRQALGQGPEFLTYFNYEAQQDKSGLPNDRFSAERPEGSISTLTIQRTEQRDSAMYRCASSPNAPRATNEKLFFGSGTQLSVL.